This T cell receptor beta chain was captured by sequencing in a study of persistence of HIV-infected CD4 T cells. Study-wide context: A couple of participants gave one leukapheresis sample; others gave up to about 180 mL blood repeatedly.

A few counts support this clone. As yet, its antigen is unknown. CDR3 size: 11 residues. The V end lost 4 bases, the J end lost 8 bases, and 8 bases lay between the germline ends. Germline assignment: CDR1 ENHRY and CDR2 SYGVKD. The libraries were made with immunoSEQ version 4 in survey mode. Genomic DNA was diluted to 9 to 10 ng/uL, up to roughly 1 ug per sample. Here immunoSEQ multiplex PCR was the method, and the copy in TCRdb shows in-frame clones only, minus some. The sample includes tens of thousands of clones, roughly nine tenths of them seen just once. Cells were stimulated nonspecifically with anti-CD3/anti-CD28 magnetic beads. CD4+ T cells upregulating both CD40 ligand and CD69 were sorted as responding cells. Donors had CD4+ T cell counts above 400 cells/uL and were CMV-seropositive.

The sequence was collected from an adult man with HIV who was CMV-seropositive. The chain couples TRBV10-3 to TRBJ1-1; no clear D gene. The sequencing here drew on CD4+ T cells sorted from PBMCs after roughly 18-hour stimulation, taken from a patient who received antiretroviral therapy. CDR3 nucleotides: TGTGCCATCAGTGGACAATACGAAGCTTTCTTT. Translation gives CAISGQYEAFF.